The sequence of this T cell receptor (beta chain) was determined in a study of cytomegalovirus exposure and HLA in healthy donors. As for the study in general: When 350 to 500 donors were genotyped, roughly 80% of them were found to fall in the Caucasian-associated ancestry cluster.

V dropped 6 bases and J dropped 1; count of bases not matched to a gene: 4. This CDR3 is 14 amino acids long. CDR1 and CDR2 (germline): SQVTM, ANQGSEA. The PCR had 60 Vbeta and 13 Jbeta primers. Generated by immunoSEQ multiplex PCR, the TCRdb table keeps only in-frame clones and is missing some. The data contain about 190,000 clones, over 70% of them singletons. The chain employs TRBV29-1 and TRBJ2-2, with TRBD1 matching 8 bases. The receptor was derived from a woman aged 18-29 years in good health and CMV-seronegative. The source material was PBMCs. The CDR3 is CSVAGGRNTGELFF. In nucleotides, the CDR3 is TGCAGCGTGGCAGGGGGCAGGAACACCGGGGAGCTGTTTTTT.